This T cell receptor (beta chain) was obtained from a study of cytomegalovirus exposure and HLA in healthy donors. Study-wide results and limits: Segments of the TCR beta V type were, in most cases, productive about 87% or about 30% of the time in an earlier analysis.

CDR1 is SGHTA and CDR2 is FQGNSA in the germline V gene. Trimming pared 5 bases from V and 6 bases from J, leaving 10 bases between. The CDR3 contains 13 residues. A note on this clone: Its specificity is not known.

The PCR ran on 60 Vbeta and 13 Jbeta primers. Profiled with immunoSEQ multiplex PCR; TCRdb holds only in-frame clones, not every one. This table holds about 120,000 clones. Sequencing was carried out using PBMCs. The chain is built from TRBV7-2 and TRBJ1-4; D gene ambiguous. This receptor was taken from a man in his forties in good health and CMV-seropositive. The CDR3 region has the DNA TGTGCCAGCAGCGAGACCCGGGATGAAAAACTGTTTTTT. Residues: CASSETRDEKLFF.